These T cell receptor beta chains were read from a single sample in a study of T cell repertoires in cytomegalovirus infection. Their antigens are not known. MiXCR, applied by TCRdb to the reads, yields one record per CDR3 protein. Altogether about 280,000 distinct CDR3 sequences are present, approximately 22% being singletons, with the ten largest covering roughly a fifth. Sequences were derived from cultured PBMCs, sampled from culture after CMV antigen stimulation. The receptors come from a human donor in good health (CMV status not recorded). Some clones in this sample may be carry-over from other donors' samples. Each CDR3 is given with its conserved first and last residue. The D gene is left open where the match is weak. Expanded clones are given a class, and other clones once, few, many or no size at all.

>TRBJ1-4|TRBV29-1|.|.
TGCAGCGCCGGGCCCCGGGCGAGTGAAAAACTGTTTTTT
CSAGPRASEKLFF
>TRBJ2-5|TRBV5-1|.|few
TGCGCCAGCAGCTTGCTTCCCCGGGGAACCCAAGAGACCCAGTACTTC
CASSLLPRGTQETQYF
>TRBJ1-5|TRBV2|.|few
TGTGCCAGCAGTGTACAGGGAATACGGCAGCCCCAGCATTTT
CASSVQGIRQPQHF
>TRBJ2-1|TRBV6-8|TRBD2|.
TGTGCCACCGGGAGGAGCTCCTACAATGAGCAGTTCTTC
CATGRSSYNEQFF
>TRBJ2-1|TRBV7-9|.|few
TGTGCCAGCAGCGTAGGACTTAACAATGAGCAGTCCTTC
CASSVGLNNEQSF
>TRBJ1-1|TRBV11-2|.|many
TGTGCCAGCAGCTCAGGGACTCACATGAACACTGAAGCTTTCTTT
CASSSGTHMNTEAFF
>TRBJ2-1|TRBV6-2/TRBV6-3|.|few
TGTGCCAGCAGCTTCCCGGGTGAGCAGTTCTTC
CASSFPGEQFF
>TRBJ2-5|TRBV12-3/TRBV12-4|.|few
TGTGCCACCAATCCAGCAGGAGTCGGGGAGACCCAGTACTTC
CATNPAGVGETQYF
>TRBJ2-7|TRBV6-2/TRBV6-3|TRBD2|.
TGTGCCAGCAGTTACTCGCGGGAGGTCGCAGCGGCGGCTGGGGTGCAGTACTTC
CASSYSREVAAAAGVQYF
>TRBJ1-1|TRBV7-8|.|many
TGTGCCAGCAGCCTCCGGGGGGTGAACACTGAAGCTTTCTTT
CASSLRGVNTEAFF
>TRBJ1-1|TRBV6-5|.|.
TGTGCCAGCAGTTACTCTGGGGTACGGAGCACTGAAGCTTTCTTT
CASSYSGVRSTEAFF
>TRBJ2-1|TRBV4-2|TRBD1|.
TGTGCCAGCAGCCAAGTTAGACAGGGGAACGATGAGCAGTTCTTC
CASSQVRQGNDEQFF
>TRBJ2-1|TRBV5-1|TRBD2|.
TGCGCCAGCAGCCGCGGCCCTTCACTAGCGGGAGGTGGTAATGAGCAGTTCTTC
CASSRGPSLAGGGNEQFF
>TRBJ2-1|TRBV24-1|TRBD2|many
TGTGCCACCAGTGATTTTATCGGGGCTAGCGGGAGTAATGAGCAGTTCTTC
CATSDFIGASGSNEQFF
>TRBJ1-2|TRBV27|TRBD1|.
TGTGCCAGCAGCAATACAGGGGGGTATGGCTACACCTTC
CASSNTGGYGYTF
>TRBJ2-5|TRBV7-2|TRBD2|many
TGTGCCAGCAGCTCTAGCGGGAGGGCCCAAGAGACCCAGTACTTC
CASSSSGRAQETQYF
>TRBJ2-3|TRBV7-2|.|many
TGTGCCAGCAGCTCCGCCTCCAACGGGGCAGATACGCAGTATTTT
CASSSASNGADTQYF
>TRBJ1-1|TRBV7-6|.|few
TGTGCCAGCAGCTTAGTCCTCTCCGGGACGGGGAACACTGAAGCTTTCTTT
CASSLVLSGTGNTEAFF
>TRBJ2-2|TRBV7-9|.|many
TGTGCCAGCAGCTTTGGCGCCGACACTCACACCGGGGAGCTGTTTTTT
CASSFGADTHTGELFF
>TRBJ2-5|TRBV20-1|TRBD2|.
TGCAGTGCTAGCCGGACTAGAGGAGAGACCCAGTACTTC
CSASRTRGETQYF
>TRBJ1-2|TRBV7-2|.|many
TGTGCCAGCAGCTTCCACCCAGGTCATCCCTATGGCTACACCTTC
CASSFHPGHPYGYTF
>TRBJ1-3|TRBV7-9|.|few
TGTGCCAGCAGCTTCCTTCTGACGCTGGTATCTGGAAACACCATATATTTT
CASSFLLTLVSGNTIYF
>TRBJ2-2|TRBV12-3/TRBV12-4|.|few
TGTGCCAGCAGTTTATCAGTGTACACCGGGGAGCTGTTTTTT
CASSLSVYTGELFF
>TRBJ2-1|TRBV20-1|.|.
TGCAGTGCGGACTTCCCCTCTAACAATGAGCAGTTCTTC
CSADFPSNNEQFF
>TRBJ2-5|TRBV7-9|.|many
TGTGCCAGCAGCTTTCGGCAAGGCCAAGAGACCCAGTACTTC
CASSFRQGQETQYF
>TRBJ2-7|TRBV27|TRBD1|few
TGTGCCAGCAGTTCCATGGACAGGGGTGCCTACGAGCAGTACTTC
CASSSMDRGAYEQYF
>TRBJ1-1|TRBV6-2/TRBV6-3|.|.
TGTGCCAGCAGTAATCCAAGACGGGGGGCGATGTACACTGAAGCTTTCTTT
CASSNPRRGAMYTEAFF
>TRBJ2-1|TRBV11-3|.|few
TGTGCCAGCAGCTTAGAGAGGGGGTATGAGCAGTTCTTC
CASSLERGYEQFF
>TRBJ1-1|TRBV5-1|TRBD1|few
TGCGCCAGCAGCTTGTTTGGGACAGGGAATACTGAAGCTTTCTTT
CASSLFGTGNTEAFF
>TRBJ2-1|TRBV12-3/TRBV12-4|.|.
TGTGCCAGCAGTTTCAATGTAGCGGAAGGGCGTAGTGAGCAGTTCTTC
CASSFNVAEGRSEQFF
>TRBJ2-5|TRBV6-1|.|.
TGTGCCAGCAGTGAAGTCGGGGTGGGCCAAGAGACCCAGTACTTC
CASSEVGVGQETQYF
>TRBJ2-3|TRBV6-2/TRBV6-3|.|many
TGTGCCAGCAGACCAACTAGCACAGATACGCAGTATTTT
CASRPTSTDTQYF
>TRBJ1-2|TRBV27|TRBD1|.
TGTGCCAGCAGTTTTGGACAGGAGAACTATGGCTACACCTTC
CASSFGQENYGYTF
>TRBJ2-1|TRBV12-3/TRBV12-4|.|few
TGTGCCAGCAACTCTGGGAGGGGGGCGGGGCTTAATGAGCAGTTCTTC
CASNSGRGAGLNEQFF
>TRBJ2-5|TRBV10-3|.|.
TGTGCCATCAGGGAAGCAGGGCAGGGAGAGACCCAGTACTTC
CAIREAGQGETQYF
>TRBJ2-3|TRBV27|.|.
TGTGCCAGCAGTTTAAGGACCGCCAGCACAGATACGCAGTATTTT
CASSLRTASTDTQYF
>TRBJ2-3|TRBV4-3|TRBD2|.
TGCGCCAGCAGCCAATCGGGGACTAGCGGAGCGGAAACGCAGTATTTT
CASSQSGTSGAETQYF
>TRBJ1-1|TRBV4-1|.|.
TGCGCCAGCAGCCAAGCCGAAGGTTCGATGAACACTGAAGCTTTCTTT
CASSQAEGSMNTEAFF
>TRBJ2-1|TRBV7-2|.|many
TGTGCCAGCAGCTTTTTGACCTCCTACAATGAGCAGTTCTTC
CASSFLTSYNEQFF
>TRBJ1-5|TRBV27|.|few
TGTGCCAGCAGTTCCGTTACAGGAGGCAGGGAACCCCAGCATTTT
CASSSVTGGREPQHF
>TRBJ2-1|TRBV20-1|TRBD2|.
TGCAGTGCTAGGGGGTTCGGGGAGGGACGGGGGCAGTTCTTC
CSARGFGEGRGQFF
>TRBJ2-7|TRBV20-1|TRBD1|many
TGCAGTGCTAGACCCCCGGGACAGGGCTGGGACGAGCAGTACTTC
CSARPPGQGWDEQYF
>TRBJ2-2|TRBV7-3|.|few
TGTGCCAGCAGCTCCCAAGACGCGAACACCGGGGAGCTGTTTTTT
CASSSQDANTGELFF
>TRBJ1-4|TRBV7-2|.|many
TGTGCCAGCAGCATTAACCCCTGGCGAGAAAAACTGTTTTTT
CASSINPWREKLFF
>TRBJ1-2|TRBV25-1|TRBD1|many
TGTGCCAGCAGTGAGACAGGGGGCAAGGATGGCTACACCTTC
CASSETGGKDGYTF